The rows below give T cell receptor beta chains drawn from one sample of a study of PD-1 blockade in classical Hodgkin lymphoma. Here immunoSEQ multiplex PCR was the method, and the copy in TCRdb shows in-frame clones only, minus some. The table includes 40,000 to 50,000 clones, approximately 86% detected once. The source was peripheral blood mononuclear cells (PBMCs), collected before the second cycle of nivolumab. The receptors shown here come from a human donor with classical Hodgkin lymphoma. The CDR3 runs from the conserved cysteine through the conserved F or W. The D gene is left open where the match is weak. Some rows have no size entry. The others give once, few or many, or a class for an expanded clone.

CDR3nt: TGTGCCAGCAGTTTATGGACAGGATTCAATTCACCCCTCCACTTT; CDR3aa: CASSLWTGFNSPLHF; d_gene: TRBD1; abundance: few; j_gene: TRBJ1-6; v_gene: TRBV27
CDR3nt: TGTGCCACCCTGAAGGGACTAGCGGGGGGGCCCGGAGATACGCAGTATTTT; CDR3aa: CATLKGLAGGPGDTQYF; d_gene: TRBD2; abundance: .; j_gene: TRBJ2-3; v_gene: TRBV14
CDR3nt: TGTGCCAGTAGTACGGGCGAGACCCAGTACTTC; CDR3aa: CASSTGETQYF; d_gene: .; abundance: .; j_gene: TRBJ2-5; v_gene: TRBV19
CDR3nt: TGTGCCAGCAGCGTAGAGGACAGGGGCCCCTACGAGCAGTACTTC; CDR3aa: CASSVEDRGPYEQYF; d_gene: TRBD1; abundance: .; j_gene: TRBJ2-7; v_gene: TRBV9
CDR3nt: TGTGCCAGCAGGAGCCTGCGCCACGAGCAGTACTTC; CDR3aa: CASRSLRHEQYF; d_gene: .; abundance: .; j_gene: TRBJ2-7; v_gene: TRBV11-2
CDR3nt: TGTGCCAGCTCACCAGCGACGACGGCGGATACGCAGTATTTT; CDR3aa: CASSPATTADTQYF; d_gene: .; abundance: .; j_gene: TRBJ2-3; v_gene: TRBV18
CDR3nt: TGCGCCAGCAGCCGTACAGGGGACAATTCACCCCTCCACTTT; CDR3aa: CASSRTGDNSPLHF; d_gene: TRBD1; abundance: few; j_gene: TRBJ1-6; v_gene: TRBV4-1
CDR3nt: TGTGCCAGCAGCTCCAGGGGGAGGGGGCTAGGAAACACCATATATTTT; CDR3aa: CASSSRGRGLGNTIYF; d_gene: TRBD1; abundance: .; j_gene: TRBJ1-3; v_gene: TRBV13
CDR3nt: TGCGCCAGCAGGGGGCAGGGTAATGAAAAACTGTTTTTT; CDR3aa: CASRGQGNEKLFF; d_gene: .; abundance: .; j_gene: TRBJ1-4; v_gene: TRBV5-1
CDR3nt: TGTGCCAGCAGTCGTCTAAGGGGGGGACAGAGCTCCTACGAGCAGTACTTC; CDR3aa: CASSRLRGGQSSYEQYF; d_gene: .; abundance: .; j_gene: TRBJ2-7; v_gene: TRBV28
CDR3nt: TGTGCCAGCAGCGCACCGGGACAGGGGACGAGCTACACCTTC; CDR3aa: CASSAPGQGTSYTF; d_gene: TRBD1; abundance: once; j_gene: TRBJ1-2; v_gene: TRBV9
CDR3nt: TGCGCCAGGACGACTAGCGGGGGGCCTCCGAACACCGGGGAGCTGTTTTTT; CDR3aa: CARTTSGGPPNTGELFF; d_gene: TRBD2; abundance: .; j_gene: TRBJ2-2; v_gene: TRBV10-1
CDR3nt: TGTGCCAGCTCACCACCGCAGCCGGGGGTAACAGAGACCCAGTACTTC; CDR3aa: CASSPPQPGVTETQYF; d_gene: .; abundance: .; j_gene: TRBJ2-5; v_gene: TRBV18
CDR3nt: TGTGCCAGCAGCCTTCGAGGGGGGGCGGGGGAGACCCAGTACTTC; CDR3aa: CASSLRGGAGETQYF; d_gene: .; abundance: .; j_gene: TRBJ2-5; v_gene: TRBV5-6
CDR3nt: TGTGCCAGCAGTTTATCTAGCGGGGGGGCCAGGTTAAGGTGGACCGGGGAGCTGTTTTTT; CDR3aa: CASSLSSGGARLRWTGELFF; d_gene: TRBD2; abundance: .; j_gene: TRBJ2-2; v_gene: TRBV28
CDR3nt: TGTGCCCTTGGGGCTACGGACGAGCAGTACTTC; CDR3aa: CALGATDEQYF; d_gene: .; abundance: .; j_gene: TRBJ2-7; v_gene: TRBV28
CDR3nt: TGTGCCAGCAGTGAAGCTCGTGGACAGGGGAGAGATACGCAGTATTTT; CDR3aa: CASSEARGQGRDTQYF; d_gene: TRBD1; abundance: .; j_gene: TRBJ2-3; v_gene: TRBV6-1
CDR3nt: TGTGCCAGCAGCCCAAGAGCCTCCAGGGGAGGTGAAAAACTGTTTTTT; CDR3aa: CASSPRASRGGEKLFF; d_gene: .; abundance: .; j_gene: TRBJ1-4; v_gene: TRBV7-9
CDR3nt: TGTGCCACCAGCAGAGGCCCCCGGCGGGGGGACTACGAGCAGTACTTC; CDR3aa: CATSRGPRRGDYEQYF; d_gene: TRBD2; abundance: .; j_gene: TRBJ2-7; v_gene: TRBV15
CDR3nt: TGCGCCAGCAAGGGCCAGACAGTTAGTAACACTGAAGCTTTCTTT; CDR3aa: CASKGQTVSNTEAFF; d_gene: .; abundance: .; j_gene: TRBJ1-1; v_gene: TRBV5-1
CDR3nt: TGTGCCAGCAGCTTAGGCCAGGGAACCTATAATTCACCCCTCCACTTT; CDR3aa: CASSLGQGTYNSPLHF; d_gene: .; abundance: .; j_gene: TRBJ1-6; v_gene: TRBV7-9
CDR3nt: TGTGCCAGCAGAGGGACGGTAAATTCACCCCTCCACTTT; CDR3aa: CASRGTVNSPLHF; d_gene: .; abundance: .; j_gene: TRBJ1-6; v_gene: TRBV5-4
CDR3nt: TGTGCCAGCTCAGAATTTCGGACAGGGGGCGCCGGAAGCAATCAGCCCCAGCATTTT; CDR3aa: CASSEFRTGGAGSNQPQHF; d_gene: TRBD1; abundance: few; j_gene: TRBJ1-5; v_gene: TRBV18
CDR3nt: TGTGCCAGCAGCGTAGATGCGACAGGTCAAGAGACCCAGTACTTC; CDR3aa: CASSVDATGQETQYF; d_gene: .; abundance: .; j_gene: TRBJ2-5; v_gene: TRBV9
CDR3nt: TGTGCCAGCGGGGGCCAGACGTCGTCCGGGGAGCTGTTTTTT; CDR3aa: CASGGQTSSGELFF; d_gene: .; abundance: .; j_gene: TRBJ2-2; v_gene: TRBV9
CDR3nt: TGTGCCAGCAGTCTTACTAGCGGCACGATGACCGGGGAGCTGTTTTTT; CDR3aa: CASSLTSGTMTGELFF; d_gene: TRBD2; abundance: once; j_gene: TRBJ2-2; v_gene: TRBV7-7
CDR3nt: TGTGCCAGCAGTAGGGTGAACACTGAAGCTTTCTTT; CDR3aa: CASSRVNTEAFF; d_gene: .; abundance: .; j_gene: TRBJ1-1; v_gene: TRBV6-1
CDR3nt: TGTGCCAGCAGTTTTCCCCTAGCTGGCACAGATACGCAGTATTTT; CDR3aa: CASSFPLAGTDTQYF; d_gene: .; abundance: .; j_gene: TRBJ2-3; v_gene: TRBV28
CDR3nt: TGTGCCAGCAGCACCCCGGGACAGGGTAACGAAAAACTGTTTTTT; CDR3aa: CASSTPGQGNEKLFF; d_gene: TRBD1; abundance: once; j_gene: TRBJ1-4; v_gene: TRBV5-6
CDR3nt: TGTGCCAGCAGCCAAAGGAGGACAGGGAACACCGGGGAGCTGTTTTTT; CDR3aa: CASSQRRTGNTGELFF; d_gene: TRBD1; abundance: .; j_gene: TRBJ2-2; v_gene: TRBV4-2
CDR3nt: TGTGCCAGCAGCGGGGGGGCGTCTAATGAAAAACTGTTTTTT; CDR3aa: CASSGGASNEKLFF; d_gene: .; abundance: .; j_gene: TRBJ1-4; v_gene: TRBV6-5
CDR3nt: TGTGCCAGCAGTCCTTCAGGGGGAAATCAGCCCCAGCATTTT; CDR3aa: CASSPSGGNQPQHF; d_gene: TRBD1; abundance: .; j_gene: TRBJ1-5; v_gene: TRBV9
CDR3nt: TGCGCCAGCAGCAAAGGCGCACTCCAAGAGACCCAGTACTTC; CDR3aa: CASSKGALQETQYF; d_gene: .; abundance: .; j_gene: TRBJ2-5; v_gene: TRBV4-1
CDR3nt: TGCAGCGTTGAACAGGGATCATATGGCTACACCTTC; CDR3aa: CSVEQGSYGYTF; d_gene: .; abundance: .; j_gene: TRBJ1-2; v_gene: TRBV29-1
CDR3nt: TGTGCCAGCAGCTTAGAGGAAGGGGGCTTCGCCGGGGAGCTGTTTTTT; CDR3aa: CASSLEEGGFAGELFF; d_gene: TRBD1; abundance: .; j_gene: TRBJ2-2; v_gene: TRBV7-6
CDR3nt: TGCGCCAGCAGCTTCACACAGGGGGCCCAACAAGAGACCCAGTACTTC; CDR3aa: CASSFTQGAQQETQYF; d_gene: TRBD1; abundance: .; j_gene: TRBJ2-5; v_gene: TRBV5-1
CDR3nt: TGTGCCAGCAGCTCGGGACTAGCGGGAAATAGGGGGGAAGAGCAGTACTTC; CDR3aa: CASSSGLAGNRGEEQYF; d_gene: TRBD2; abundance: .; j_gene: TRBJ2-7; v_gene: TRBV5-8
CDR3nt: TGTGCCAGCACCTCTCACACTGAAGCTTTCTTT; CDR3aa: CASTSHTEAFF; d_gene: .; abundance: .; j_gene: TRBJ1-1; v_gene: TRBV28
CDR3nt: TGTGCCAGCAGCTCAGAGGGGACAGTAATTGGAAACACCATATATTTT; CDR3aa: CASSSEGTVIGNTIYF; d_gene: TRBD1; abundance: .; j_gene: TRBJ1-3; v_gene: TRBV7-2
CDR3nt: TGTGCCAGCAGCTTAACTCCGTTGAGCTCCTACAATGAGCAGTTCTTC; CDR3aa: CASSLTPLSSYNEQFF; d_gene: .; abundance: .; j_gene: TRBJ2-1; v_gene: TRBV7-3
CDR3nt: TGCGCCAGCAGCCGACGGACAGCCACCGGGGAGCTGTTTTTT; CDR3aa: CASSRRTATGELFF; d_gene: .; abundance: .; j_gene: TRBJ2-2; v_gene: TRBV5-1
CDR3nt: TGTGCCAGCAGTAAACAGGTGTATAATTCACCCCTCCACTTT; CDR3aa: CASSKQVYNSPLHF; d_gene: .; abundance: .; j_gene: TRBJ1-6; v_gene: TRBV27
CDR3nt: TGTGCCAGCAGCTCTACCTCGGGACAGGGAAACACCATATATTTT; CDR3aa: CASSSTSGQGNTIYF; d_gene: TRBD1; abundance: .; j_gene: TRBJ1-3; v_gene: TRBV7-6
CDR3nt: TGTGCCAGCAGCTCCGACCACGTACTAGCGGGGGTCTACAATGAGCAGTTCTTC; CDR3aa: CASSSDHVLAGVYNEQFF; d_gene: TRBD2; abundance: .; j_gene: TRBJ2-1; v_gene: TRBV5-4
CDR3nt: TGTGCCAGCAGCGGACAGGGGGCTCCTTATGGCTACACCTTC; CDR3aa: CASSGQGAPYGYTF; d_gene: TRBD1; abundance: .; j_gene: TRBJ1-2; v_gene: TRBV11-2